The following is a T cell receptor (beta chain) sequence with its context. With 1 base clipped from V and 5 bases from J, the junction kept 7 bases outside the gene matches. The CDR3 contains 16 residues. Germline-derived CDR1 and CDR2 are SGHRS and YFSETQ. These data are taken from a study of T cell repertoires in ileal Crohn's disease. Using immunoSEQ multiplex PCR, the repertoire was profiled, and TCRdb retains in-frame clones only, with some absent. The data hold around 3,600 clones, with 81% observed a single time. The time point here: neoterminal ileum biopsy at postoperative endoscopy, about 6 months after surgery.

The TCR sequence derives from an adult with Crohn's disease. Material for sequencing was ileal tissue. The chain is built from TRBV5-1 and TRBJ2-7; 12 bases are a match to TRBD2. The CDR3 spells CASSLTLAGGPDEQYF. DNA of the CDR3: TGCGCCAGCAGCTTGACGCTAGCGGGAGGGCCTGACGAGCAGTACTTC.